The present T cell receptor beta chain was sequenced within a study of shared clonotypes between healthy human individuals. CDR3 length: 14 residues. The V gene's germline CDR1 is ENHRY and CDR2 SYGVKD. The J segment lost 4 bases and the V segment lost 10 bases, leaving 11 bases of the junction unmatched. This clone was observed once. The table came from immunoSEQ multiplex PCR; TCRdb's copy has only in-frame clones and leaves some out. The data contain 2 million to 2.5 million clones, 90% to 95% of them singletons. Material for sequencing was naive CD4+ T cells sorted from blood. Subset of the sample: CD45RA+ positively selected. The chain combines TRBV10-3 with TRBJ2-5; 8 nucleotides agree with TRBD2. The source is a man aged 18-30 years in good health. CDR3 nucleotide sequence: TGTGCCACCCGGACTAGCCCCGGCCCAGAGACCCAGTACTTC. Its protein product is CATRTSPGPETQYF.